The next 13 T cell receptor beta chains were all read from a single sample in a study of blood T cell repertoires in COVID-19. The data were produced by immunoSEQ multiplex PCR, yet TCRdb's version contains in-frame clones alone and is incomplete. The table has hundreds of thousands of clones, approximately 87% seen once. Sample: peripheral blood. The receptor set was obtained from a man in his sixties who had recovered from COVID-19.

J is TRBJ2-1 and V is TRBV19; 13 nucleotides line up with TRBD2. With 5 bases clipped from V and 3 bases from J, the junction kept 13 bases outside the gene matches. CDR1 and CDR2 from the germline V gene are LNHDA and SQIVND (reference sequence). The CDR3 totals 19 residues. The CDR3 spells CASSRQGWTSGGLYNEQFF. DNA for the CDR3: TGTGCCAGTAGTCGCCAGGGTTGGACTAGCGGGGGTCTCTACAATGAGCAGTTCTTC.

The gene calls are TRBV3-1 (or the pseudogene TRBV3-2) and TRBJ2-4; tentative D call: TRBD2 (6 bases). Germline V lookup: CDR1 LGHDT, CDR2 YNNKEL (reference sequence). CDR3 length equals 17 residues. Trimming left V 1 base short and J 0 bases short, with 13 bases between. The CDR3 DNA follows: TGTGCCAGCAGCCAAGTCTCACCGGGACTAGCCAAAAACATTCAGTACTTC. Protein sequence: CASSQVSPGLAKNIQYF.

The chain has TRBV7-9 and TRBJ2-5, with 7 bases that match TRBD1. The J segment lost 5 bases and the V segment lost 5 bases, leaving 5 bases of the junction unmatched. Germline CDR1 SEHNR, CDR2 FQNEAQ (reference sequence). The CDR3 sequence is 13 residues long. The CDR3: CASSPTGWETQYF. Here the CDR3 DNA reads TGTGCCAGCAGCCCGACAGGGTGGGAGACCCAGTACTTC. Based on the CDR3 plus reference TRBV7-9 and TRBJ2-5, the full variable domain is DTGVSQNPRHKITKRGQNVTFRCDPISEHNRLYWYRQTLGQGPEFLTYFQNEAQLEKSRLLSDRFSAERPKGSFSTLEIQRTEQGDSAMYLCASSPTGWETQYFGPGTRLLVL.

V usage is TRBV7-6 and J usage is TRBJ1-2, with TRBD1 matching 10 bases. Germline assignment: CDR1 SGHVS and CDR2 FNYEAQ. J was trimmed by 2 bases and V by 5 bases; bases with no gene match: 5. This CDR3 has 15 residues. The chain's CDR3 is CASSPGTGVNYGYTF. CDR3 bases: TGTGCCAGCAGCCCCGGGACAGGGGTCAACTATGGCTACACCTTC.

This chain joins TRBV11-2 and TRBJ1-5; D is undetermined. Between the trimmed V and J ends, which lost 4 bases and 6 bases, there was a span of 10 bases. The germline CDR1 and CDR2 sequences are SGHAT and FQNNGV. The CDR3 runs to 13 residues. The CDR3 is CASSSGLGQPQHF. CDR3 DNA sequence: TGTGCCAGCAGCTCGGGTTTGGGTCAGCCCCAGCATTTT.

This clone showed up just a few times. This sequence joins TRBV19 and TRBJ1-6; the D gene is possibly TRBD1 (5 bases). The CDR3 has 16 amino acids. The germline V and J ends were trimmed by 3 bases and 2 bases, with 11 bases remaining between them. Germline loops: CDR1 LNHDA, CDR2 SQIVND (reference sequence). Here the CDR3 DNA reads TGTGCCAGTAGTATGCTCCGACAGACCTATAATTCACCCCTCCACTTT. Translation gives CASSMLRQTYNSPLHF.

The genes are TRBV6-4 and TRBJ1-5; D is perhaps TRBD1 (6 bases). The CDR3 runs to 13 residues. Germline V gives CDR1 MRHNA, CDR2 SNTAGT. V was cut by 4 bases and J by 4 bases, with 8 bases left in between. Here the CDR3 reads CASSGGQNQPQHF. The DNA for the CDR3 is TGTGCCAGCAGTGGTGGACAGAATCAGCCCCAGCATTTT.

The chain links TRBV24-1 to TRBJ2-3; D is unclear. Germline V CDR1 and CDR2: KGHDR, SFDVKD. This CDR3 comprises 16 residues. The V gene lost 3 bases and the J gene lost 5 bases, with 17 bases spanning the gap. For the CDR3, the DNA is TGTGCCACCAGTGATCCCACCCCTGGAGCTAGAGATACGCAGTATTTT. Amino acids: CATSDPTPGARDTQYF.

The chain uses TRBV18 and TRBJ2-1; 12 bases fit TRBD2. Germline V gene sequence: CDR1 KGHSH, CDR2 LQKENI. CDR3 length: 16 residues. J was trimmed by 7 bases and V by 6 bases; bases with no gene match: 10. The CDR3 nucleotides read TGTGCCAGCTCGCTTCCCGGGACTAGCGGGTATAATGAGCAGTTCTTC. It encodes CASSLPGTSGYNEQFF. The variable domain in full, completed from reference TRBV18 and TRBJ2-1, reads NAGVMQNPRHLVRRRGQEARLRCSPMKGHSHVYWYRQLPEEGLKFMVYLQKENIIDESGMPKERFSAEFPKEGPSILRIQQVVRGDSAAYFCASSLPGTSGYNEQFFGPGTRLTVL.

This sequence joins TRBV19 and TRBJ1-2; D uncertain. Looked up from germline, CDR1 is LNHDA and CDR2 is SQIVND (reference sequence). V lost 6 bases and J 2 bases, leaving 10 bases between the germline ends. The CDR3 length is 13 residues. CDR3 amino acids: CASSRGWNYGYTF. In DNA, the CDR3 is TGTGCCAGTAGCCGAGGGTGGAACTATGGCTACACCTTC.

The count of this clone is one. J is TRBJ2-1 and V is TRBV24-1, with 9 bases aligning to TRBD1. This CDR3 has 16 residues. Germline-derived CDR1 and CDR2 are KGHDR and SFDVKD. Losses at the gene ends were 1 base for V and 0 bases for J; bases not matched to a gene: 0. The CDR3 bases are TGTGCCACCAGTGATTTACAGGGGGCCTCCTACAATGAGCAGTTCTTC. Translating gives CATSDLQGASYNEQFF.

Only one count was recorded for this clone. Within the sample, other DNA sequences also encode this same CDR3. The V call is TRBV9, the J call TRBJ2-3; TRBD2 matches 7 bases. This CDR3 is 14 amino acids long. CDR1 and CDR2 from the germline V gene are SGDLS and YYNGEE. Trimming removed 2 bases from V and 5 bases from J; junction bases left unmatched: 5. The CDR3, as DNA: TGTGCCAGCAGCGTGGCGGGGGTCGGAGATACGCAGTATTTT. It is translated as CASSVAGVGDTQYF.

The CDR3 nucleotides read TGTGCCAGCAGGTTAAGGGGGAACACCGGGGAGCTGTTTTTT. Translating it yields CASRLRGNTGELFF. This chain connects TRBV27 to TRBJ2-2; maybe TRBD1 (5 bases). The CDR3 is made up of 14 amino acids. Per germline, CDR1 MNHEY and CDR2 SMNVEV (reference sequence). The germline V and J ends were trimmed by 6 bases and 1 base, with 9 bases remaining between them.